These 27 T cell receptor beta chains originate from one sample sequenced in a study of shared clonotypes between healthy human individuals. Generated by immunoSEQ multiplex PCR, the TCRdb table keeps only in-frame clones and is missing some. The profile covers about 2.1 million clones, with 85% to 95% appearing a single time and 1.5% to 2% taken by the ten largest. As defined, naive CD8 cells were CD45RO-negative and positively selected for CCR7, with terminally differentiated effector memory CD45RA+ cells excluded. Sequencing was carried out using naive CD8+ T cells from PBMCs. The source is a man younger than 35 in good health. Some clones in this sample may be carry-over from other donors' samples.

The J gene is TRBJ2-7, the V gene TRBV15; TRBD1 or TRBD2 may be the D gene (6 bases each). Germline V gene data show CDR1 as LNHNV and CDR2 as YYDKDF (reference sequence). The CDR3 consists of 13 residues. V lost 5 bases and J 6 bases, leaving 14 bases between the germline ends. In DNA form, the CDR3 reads TGTGCCACCAGCCCCTTGACGGGGGCCGAGCAGTACTTC. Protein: CATSPLTGAEQYF.

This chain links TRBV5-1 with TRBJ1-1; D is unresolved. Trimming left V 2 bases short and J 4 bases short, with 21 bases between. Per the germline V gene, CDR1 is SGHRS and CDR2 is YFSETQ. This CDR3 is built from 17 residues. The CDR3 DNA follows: TGCGCCAGCAGCTTTGGCCGGGCCGCTTCTTTGAGCACTGAAGCTTTCTTT. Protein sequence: CASSFGRAASLSTEAFF.

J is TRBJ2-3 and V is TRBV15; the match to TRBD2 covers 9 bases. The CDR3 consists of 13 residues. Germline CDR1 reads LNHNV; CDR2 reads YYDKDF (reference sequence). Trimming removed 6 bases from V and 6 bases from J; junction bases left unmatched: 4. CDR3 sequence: CATSGTSLDTQYF. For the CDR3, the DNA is TGTGCCACCAGTGGGACTAGCCTCGATACGCAGTATTTT. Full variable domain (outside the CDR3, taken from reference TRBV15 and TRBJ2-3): DAMVIQNPRYQVTQFGKPVTLSCSQTLNHNVMYWYQQKSSQAPKLLFHYYDKDFNNEADTPDNFQSRRPNTSFCFLDIRSPGLGDTAMYLCATSGTSLDTQYFGPGTRLTVL.

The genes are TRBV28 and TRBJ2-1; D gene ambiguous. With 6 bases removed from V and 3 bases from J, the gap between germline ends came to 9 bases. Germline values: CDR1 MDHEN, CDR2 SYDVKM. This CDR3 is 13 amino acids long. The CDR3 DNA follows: TGTGCCAGCAGGGGTTGGGGCTACAATGAGCAGTTCTTC. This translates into CASRGWGYNEQFF.

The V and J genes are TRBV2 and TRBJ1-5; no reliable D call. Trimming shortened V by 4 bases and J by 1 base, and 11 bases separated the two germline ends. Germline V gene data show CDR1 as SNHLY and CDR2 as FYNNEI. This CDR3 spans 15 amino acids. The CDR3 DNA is TGTGCCAGCAGTGTTTCGGGGTTCAGCAATCAGCCCCAGCATTTT. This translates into CASSVSGFSNQPQHF.

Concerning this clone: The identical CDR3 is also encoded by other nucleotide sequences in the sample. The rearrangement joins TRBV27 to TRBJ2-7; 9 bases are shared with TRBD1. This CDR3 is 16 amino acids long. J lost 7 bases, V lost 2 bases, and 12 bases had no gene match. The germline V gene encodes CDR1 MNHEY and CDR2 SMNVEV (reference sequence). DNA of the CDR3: TGTGCCAGCAGTTTAGGTCCGGGACAGGGCTTATTGGAGCAGTACTTC. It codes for CASSLGPGQGLLEQYF.

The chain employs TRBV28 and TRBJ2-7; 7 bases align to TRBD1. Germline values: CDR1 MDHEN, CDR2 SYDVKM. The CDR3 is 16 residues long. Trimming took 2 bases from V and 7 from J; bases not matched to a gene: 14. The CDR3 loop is CASSLRLKGALGEQYF. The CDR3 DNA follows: TGTGCCAGCAGTTTAAGGTTAAAGGGGGCTTTGGGGGAGCAGTACTTC.

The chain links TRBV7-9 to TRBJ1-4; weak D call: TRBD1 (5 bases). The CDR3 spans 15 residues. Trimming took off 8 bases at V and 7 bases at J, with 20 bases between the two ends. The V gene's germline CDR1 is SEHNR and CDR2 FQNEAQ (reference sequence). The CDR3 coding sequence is TGTGCCAGCGGGGGAACACAGGATGGACCTGAAAAACTGTTTTTT. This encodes CASGGTQDGPEKLFF.

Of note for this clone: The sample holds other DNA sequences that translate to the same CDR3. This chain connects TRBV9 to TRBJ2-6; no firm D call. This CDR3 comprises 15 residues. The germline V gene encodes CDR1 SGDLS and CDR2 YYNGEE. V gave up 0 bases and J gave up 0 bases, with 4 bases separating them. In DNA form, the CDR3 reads TGTGCCAGCAGCGTAGCTGGCTCTGGGGCCAACGTCCTGACTTTC. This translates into CASSVAGSGANVLTF.

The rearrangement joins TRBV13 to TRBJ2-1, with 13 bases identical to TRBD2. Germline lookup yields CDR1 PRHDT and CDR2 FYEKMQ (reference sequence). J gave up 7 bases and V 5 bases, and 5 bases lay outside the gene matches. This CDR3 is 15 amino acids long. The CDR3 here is CASSALAGGLNEQFF. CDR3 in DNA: TGTGCCAGCAGCGCACTAGCGGGAGGGCTGAATGAGCAGTTCTTC.

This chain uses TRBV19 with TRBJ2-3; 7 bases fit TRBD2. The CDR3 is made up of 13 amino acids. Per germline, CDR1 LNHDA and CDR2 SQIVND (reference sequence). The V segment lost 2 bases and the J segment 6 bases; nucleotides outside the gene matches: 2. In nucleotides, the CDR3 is TGTGCCAGTAGTATAATCGGGGGGGATACGCAGTATTTT. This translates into CASSIIGGDTQYF. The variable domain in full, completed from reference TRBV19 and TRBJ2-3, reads DGGITQSPKYLFRKEGQNVTLSCEQNLNHDAMYWYRQDPGQGLRLIYYSQIVNDFQKGDIAEGYSVSREKKESFPLTVTSAQKNPTAFYLCASSIIGGDTQYFGPGTRLTVL.

This CDR3 is CASSDSGGETQYF. The CDR3 nucleotides are TGTGCCAGCAGTGACTCGGGGGGGGAGACCCAGTACTTC. The chain uses TRBV6-4 and TRBJ2-5, with TRBD2 matching over 7 bases. The CDR3 loop spans 13 amino acids. The germline CDR1 and CDR2 sequences are MRHNA and SNTAGT. V was pared by 0 bases and J by 5 bases, with 0 bases of the junction left unmatched.

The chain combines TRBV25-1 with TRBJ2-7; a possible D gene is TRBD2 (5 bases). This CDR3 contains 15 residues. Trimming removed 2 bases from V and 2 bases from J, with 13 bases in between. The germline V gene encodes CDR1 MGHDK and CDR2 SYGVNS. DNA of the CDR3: TGTGCCAGCAGTGAAAACTTAGGACTGGCCTACGAGCAGTACTTC. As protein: CASSENLGLAYEQYF.

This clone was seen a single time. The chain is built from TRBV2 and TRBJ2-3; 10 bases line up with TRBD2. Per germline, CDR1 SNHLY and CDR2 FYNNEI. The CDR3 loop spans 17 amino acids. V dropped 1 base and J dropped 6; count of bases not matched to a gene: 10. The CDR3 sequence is CASSEGASGGARDTQYF. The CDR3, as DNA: TGTGCCAGCAGTGAAGGAGCTAGCGGGGGAGCTAGGGATACGCAGTATTTT.

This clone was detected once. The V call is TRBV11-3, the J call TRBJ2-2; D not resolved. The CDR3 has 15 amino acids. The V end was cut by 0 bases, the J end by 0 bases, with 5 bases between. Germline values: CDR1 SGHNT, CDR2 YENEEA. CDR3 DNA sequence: TGTGCCAGCAGCTTAGACCGATCGAACACCGGGGAGCTGTTTTTT. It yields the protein CASSLDRSNTGELFF.

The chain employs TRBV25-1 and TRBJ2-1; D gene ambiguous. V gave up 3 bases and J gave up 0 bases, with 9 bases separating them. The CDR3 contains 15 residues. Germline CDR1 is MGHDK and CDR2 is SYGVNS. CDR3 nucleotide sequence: TGTGCCAGCAGTGACCAGCCCAGCTCCTACAATGAGCAGTTCTTC. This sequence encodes CASSDQPSSYNEQFF.

CDR3 bases: TGTGCCAGCAGGGGAAGACAGGGAGGCTACGAGCAGTACTTC. It yields the protein CASRGRQGGYEQYF. The V gene is TRBV2, the J gene TRBJ2-7; D possibly corresponds to TRBD1 (7 bases). This CDR3 spans 14 amino acids. V lost 6 bases and J 3 bases, leaving 15 bases between the germline ends. CDR1 SNHLY and CDR2 FYNNEI come from the germline V gene.

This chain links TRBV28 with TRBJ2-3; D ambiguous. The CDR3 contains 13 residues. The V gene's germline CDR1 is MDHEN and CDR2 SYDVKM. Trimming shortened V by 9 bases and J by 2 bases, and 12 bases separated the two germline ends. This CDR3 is CASLRRNTDTQYF. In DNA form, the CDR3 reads TGTGCCAGTTTGCGGCGGAACACAGATACGCAGTATTTT. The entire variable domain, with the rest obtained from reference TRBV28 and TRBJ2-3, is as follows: DVKVTQSSRYLVKRTGEKVFLECVQDMDHENMFWYRQDPGLGLRLIYFSYDVKMKEKGDIPEGYSVSREKKERFSLILESASTNQTSMYLCASLRRNTDTQYFGPGTRLTVL.

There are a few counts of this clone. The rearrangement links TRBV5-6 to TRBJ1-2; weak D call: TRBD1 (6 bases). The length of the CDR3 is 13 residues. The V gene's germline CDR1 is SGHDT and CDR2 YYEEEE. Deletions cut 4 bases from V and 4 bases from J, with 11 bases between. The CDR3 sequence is CASSGQGTYGYTF. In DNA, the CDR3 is TGTGCCAGCAGCGGGCAGGGGACCTATGGCTACACCTTC.

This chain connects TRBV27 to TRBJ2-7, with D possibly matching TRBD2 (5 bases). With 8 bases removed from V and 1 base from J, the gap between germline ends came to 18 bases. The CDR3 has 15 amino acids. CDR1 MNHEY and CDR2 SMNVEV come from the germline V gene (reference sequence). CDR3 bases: TGTGCCAGCGCCATGGAGAGGCTAGCTTCCTACGAGCAGTACTTC. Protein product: CASAMERLASYEQYF.

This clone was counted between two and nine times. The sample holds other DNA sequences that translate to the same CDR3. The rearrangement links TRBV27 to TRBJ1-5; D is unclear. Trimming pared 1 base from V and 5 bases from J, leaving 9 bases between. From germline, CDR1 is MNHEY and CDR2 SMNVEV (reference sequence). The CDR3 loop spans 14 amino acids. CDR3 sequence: CASSLLGPYQPQHF. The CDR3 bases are TGTGCCAGCAGTTTATTAGGACCTTATCAGCCCCAGCATTTT.

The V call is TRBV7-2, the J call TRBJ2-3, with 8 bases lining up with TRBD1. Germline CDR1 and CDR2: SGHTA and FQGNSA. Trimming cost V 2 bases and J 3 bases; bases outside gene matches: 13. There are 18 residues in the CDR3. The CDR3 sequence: CASSLSGLRGLITDTQYF. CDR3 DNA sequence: TGTGCCAGCAGCTTAAGTGGTCTCAGGGGGCTTATTACAGATACGCAGTATTTT.

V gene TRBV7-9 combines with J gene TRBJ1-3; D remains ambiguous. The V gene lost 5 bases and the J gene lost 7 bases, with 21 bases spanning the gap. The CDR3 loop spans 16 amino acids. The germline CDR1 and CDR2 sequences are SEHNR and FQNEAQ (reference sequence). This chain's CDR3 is CASSPKFKILGNTIYF. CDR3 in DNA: TGTGCCAGCAGCCCCAAGTTCAAGATCCTTGGCAACACCATATATTTT.

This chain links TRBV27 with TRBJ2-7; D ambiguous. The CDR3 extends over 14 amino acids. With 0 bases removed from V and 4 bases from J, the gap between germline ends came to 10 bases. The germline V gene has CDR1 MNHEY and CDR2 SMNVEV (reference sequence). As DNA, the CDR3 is TGTGCCAGCAGTTTATCGATAAACTGGTACGAGCAGTACTTC. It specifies CASSLSINWYEQYF.

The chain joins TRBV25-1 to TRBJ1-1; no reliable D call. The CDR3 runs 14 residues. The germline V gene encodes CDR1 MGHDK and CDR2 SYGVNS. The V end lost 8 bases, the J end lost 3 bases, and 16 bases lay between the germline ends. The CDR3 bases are TGTGCCAGCGGGTTGATCGGGTCGTACACTGAAGCTTTCTTT. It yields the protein CASGLIGSYTEAFF.

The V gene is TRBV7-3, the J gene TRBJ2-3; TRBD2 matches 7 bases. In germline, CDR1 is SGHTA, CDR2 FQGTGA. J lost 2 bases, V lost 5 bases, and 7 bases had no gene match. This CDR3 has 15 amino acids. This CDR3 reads CASSPGTTITDTQYF. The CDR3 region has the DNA TGTGCCAGCAGCCCCGGGACTACAATCACAGATACGCAGTATTTT.

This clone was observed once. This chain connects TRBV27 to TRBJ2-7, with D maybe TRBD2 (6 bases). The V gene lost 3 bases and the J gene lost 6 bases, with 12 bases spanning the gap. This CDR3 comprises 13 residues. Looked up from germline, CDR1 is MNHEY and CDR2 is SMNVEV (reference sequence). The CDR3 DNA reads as TGTGCCAGCAGTTTTGGCGGGATCGGCGAGCAGTACTTC. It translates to CASSFGGIGEQYF.